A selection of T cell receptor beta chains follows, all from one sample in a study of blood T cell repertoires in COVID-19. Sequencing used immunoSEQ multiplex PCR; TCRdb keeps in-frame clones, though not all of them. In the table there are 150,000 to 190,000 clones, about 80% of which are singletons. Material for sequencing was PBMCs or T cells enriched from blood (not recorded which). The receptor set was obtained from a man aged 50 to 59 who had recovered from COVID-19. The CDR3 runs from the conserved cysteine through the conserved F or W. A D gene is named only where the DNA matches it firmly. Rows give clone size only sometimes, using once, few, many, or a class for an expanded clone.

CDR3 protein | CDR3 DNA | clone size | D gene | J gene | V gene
CASGLSAGERGSWNEQFF | TGTGCTAGTGGTTTGAGTGCGGGTGAGCGGGGGTCATGGAATGAGCAGTTCTTC | few | TRBD2 | TRBJ2-1 | TRBV12-5
CASSLVPGGAETQYF | TGCGCCAGCAGCTTGGTACCTGGGGGCGCAGAGACCCAGTACTTC | . | . | TRBJ2-5 | TRBV5-1
CSARTEYEQYF | TGCAGTGCCAGAACAGAGTACGAGCAGTACTTC | many | . | TRBJ2-7 | TRBV20-1
CASSLGGGFNYGYTF | TGTGCCAGCAGCTTAGGGGGAGGGTTTAACTATGGCTACACCTTC | once | . | TRBJ1-2 | TRBV7-9
CAWSVGGGGTEAFF | TGTGCCTGGAGTGTGGGAGGGGGAGGAACTGAAGCTTTCTTT | . | . | TRBJ1-1 | TRBV30
CASRTGTGGNQPQHF | TGTGCCAGTAGGACCGGGACAGGGGGGAATCAGCCCCAGCATTTT | . | TRBD1 | TRBJ1-5 | TRBV19
CSGKMGQGMAAFF | TGCAGCGGGAAAATGGGACAGGGGATGGCCGCTTTCTTT | . | TRBD1 | TRBJ1-1 | TRBV29-1
CASSEQATFYGYTF | TGTGCCAGCAGTGAACAGGCTACTTTCTATGGCTACACCTTC | . | . | TRBJ1-2 | TRBV2
CASSPVGQQGTDTQYF | TGTGCCAGCAGCCCGGTGGGGCAGCAGGGGACAGATACGCAGTATTTT | . | . | TRBJ2-3 | TRBV11-3
CATASGQGANTEAFF | TGTGCCACCGCCTCGGGACAGGGGGCGAACACTGAAGCTTTCTTT | . | TRBD1 | TRBJ1-1 | TRBV10-3